This T cell receptor (beta chain) was observed in a study of T cell changes during pregnancy in multiple sclerosis. TCRdb's copy holds only in-frame clones and misses some; the assay was immunoSEQ multiplex PCR. This sample yields tens of thousands of clones, of which 85% to 95% are seen a single time; less than 3% belongs to the top ten. The junction had 8 bases not matched to a gene; V was cut back by 6 bases and J by 0 bases. The CDR3 is 17 residues long. Germline CDR1 reads MDHEN; CDR2 reads SYDVKM. This sequence was found in a female donor in good health, enrolled as a control in a pregnancy study. The genes are TRBV28 and TRBJ2-3; TRBD1 matches 11 bases. This specimen was peripheral blood, taken in the third trimester of pregnancy. The CDR3 protein is CASREIGTGGSTDTQYF. CDR3 DNA: TGTGCCAGCAGAGAAATTGGGACAGGGGGTAGCACAGATACGCAGTATTTT.